This T cell receptor (beta chain) was recorded in a study of regulatory T cells in long-lasting Graves disease. Study results and limitations: TCR diversity was lower in persistent than newly diagnosed Graves' disease. Those with persistent disease had in common more public clonotypes (about 2,700) than new patients (about 970).

The time point here: newly diagnosed GD, antithyroid drugs for less than 3 months. The TCR library used RNA extracted from PBMCs. The diagnosis of Graves' disease used American Thyroid Association guidelines. Patients hailed from an endocrinology department in Xi'an, China. Turning to this clonotype: Its antigen remains unknown.

Construction of TCR beta libraries relied on iRepertoire HTBI primers and on Arm-PCR targeting CDR3 regions. MiXCR, applied by TCRdb to the multiplex PCR reads, yields one record per CDR3 protein. The sample includes under 300,000 distinct CDR3 sequences, 20% to 25% seen only once; the top ten take roughly 14%. V was pared by 5 bases and J by 4 bases, with 13 bases of the junction left unmatched. This CDR3 has 18 residues. CDR1 and CDR2 (germline): SGHTA, FQGNSA. The chain couples TRBV7-2 to TRBJ2-1; 11 nucleotides line up with TRBD2. The TCR sequence derives from a female donor with Graves disease. Here the sequenced sample was peripheral blood mononuclear cells (PBMCs), taken at new diagnosis, from a patient treated with antithyroid drugs. This CDR3 is CASSLHPVGTSGYNEQFF. The CDR3 region has the DNA TGTGCCAGCAGCCTACATCCGGTAGGGACTAGCGGTTACAATGAGCAGTTCTTC.